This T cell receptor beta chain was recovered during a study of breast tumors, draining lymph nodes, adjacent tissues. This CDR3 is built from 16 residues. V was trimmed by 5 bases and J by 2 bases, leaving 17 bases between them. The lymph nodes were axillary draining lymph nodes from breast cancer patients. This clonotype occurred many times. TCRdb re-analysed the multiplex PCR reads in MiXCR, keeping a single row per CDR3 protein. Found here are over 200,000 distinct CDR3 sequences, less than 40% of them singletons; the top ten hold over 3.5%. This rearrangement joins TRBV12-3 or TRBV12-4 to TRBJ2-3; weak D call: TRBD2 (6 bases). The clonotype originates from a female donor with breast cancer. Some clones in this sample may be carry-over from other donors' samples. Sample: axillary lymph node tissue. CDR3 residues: CASSHRAGLLTDTQYF. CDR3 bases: TGTGCCAGCAGTCATAGGGCGGGGCTCCTCACAGATACGCAGTATTTT.